This T cell receptor beta chain was sequenced in a study of early T cells in non-severe SARS-CoV-2 infection. Individual cDNA molecules received unique molecular identifiers. TCRdb re-analysed the 5' RACE reads in MiXCR, keeping a single row per CDR3 protein. The data show 76,000 or so distinct CDR3 sequences, with over 9% seen just once and around 4.7% held by the top ten. Whole-study results and caveats: Clonotype matching in VDJdb favored anti-spike CD8 responses and did not capture private and CD4 specificities.

The CDR3 consists of 14 residues. The germline V gene has CDR1 SGHAT and CDR2 FQNNGV. V was cut by 5 bases and J by 7 bases, with 17 bases left in between. At least ten counts were recorded for this clonotype. Its target is not known. The sequence came from an adult who was a healthcare worker with PCR-confirmed SARS-CoV-2 infection or an uninfected control (not recorded which). The sequencing input was whole blood. This sequence joins TRBV11-2 and TRBJ2-5, with TRBD2 as a possible D gene (6 bases). As DNA, the CDR3 is TGTGCCAGCAGCCCGGTTGGTGGAGCGGGGACCCAGTACTTC. Its translation is CASSPVGGAGTQYF.